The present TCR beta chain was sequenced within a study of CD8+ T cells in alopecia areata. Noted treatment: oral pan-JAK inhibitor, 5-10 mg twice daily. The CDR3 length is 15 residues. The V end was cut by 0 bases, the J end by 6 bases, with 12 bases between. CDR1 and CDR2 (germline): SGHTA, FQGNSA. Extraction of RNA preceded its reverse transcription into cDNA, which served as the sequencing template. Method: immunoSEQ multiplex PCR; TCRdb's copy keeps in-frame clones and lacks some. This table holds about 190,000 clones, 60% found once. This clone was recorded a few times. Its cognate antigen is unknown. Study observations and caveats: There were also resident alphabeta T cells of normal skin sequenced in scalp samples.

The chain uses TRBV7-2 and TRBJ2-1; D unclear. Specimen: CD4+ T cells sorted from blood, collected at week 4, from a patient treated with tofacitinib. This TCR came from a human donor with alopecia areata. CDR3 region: CASSLAFHSRNEQFF. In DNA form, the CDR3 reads TGTGCCAGCAGCTTAGCGTTTCACAGCCGCAATGAGCAGTTCTTC. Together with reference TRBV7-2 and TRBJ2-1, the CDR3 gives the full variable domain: GAGVSQSPSNKVTEKGKDVELRCDPISGHTALYWYRQSLGQGLEFLIYFQGNSAPDKSGLPSDRFSAERTGGSVSTLTIQRTQQEDSAVYLCASSLAFHSRNEQFFGPGTRLTVL.